This T cell receptor (beta chain) comes out of a study of T cell responses to AZD1222 COVID-19 vaccine. This clone appeared a few times. What it binds is not known. Notes on the study in general: At baseline, just five to seven AZD1222 recipients tested seropositive. Spike-spanning, vaccine-associated CD4 TCRs were dominant at 160-218 and 743-854. A mostly white British donor set with more females was recruited, and clonal diversity was possibly underestimated.

Assay used: immunoSEQ multiplex PCR; TCRdb lists only in-frame clones, some missing. The data show about 110,000 clones, about nine tenths seen once. CDR3 length: 12 amino acids. J lost 6 bases, V lost 6 bases, and 4 bases had no gene match. CDR1 is MDHEN and CDR2 is SYDVKM in the germline V gene. Material: peripheral blood, obtained on day 0 of AZD1222 vaccination. This clonotype originated in an adult in good health. This chain joins TRBV28 and TRBJ2-7; 8 bases map to TRBD2. CDR3 DNA: TGTGCCAGCAGCGGGGGGGCCGCCGAGCAGTACTTC. Translation: CASSGGAAEQYF.